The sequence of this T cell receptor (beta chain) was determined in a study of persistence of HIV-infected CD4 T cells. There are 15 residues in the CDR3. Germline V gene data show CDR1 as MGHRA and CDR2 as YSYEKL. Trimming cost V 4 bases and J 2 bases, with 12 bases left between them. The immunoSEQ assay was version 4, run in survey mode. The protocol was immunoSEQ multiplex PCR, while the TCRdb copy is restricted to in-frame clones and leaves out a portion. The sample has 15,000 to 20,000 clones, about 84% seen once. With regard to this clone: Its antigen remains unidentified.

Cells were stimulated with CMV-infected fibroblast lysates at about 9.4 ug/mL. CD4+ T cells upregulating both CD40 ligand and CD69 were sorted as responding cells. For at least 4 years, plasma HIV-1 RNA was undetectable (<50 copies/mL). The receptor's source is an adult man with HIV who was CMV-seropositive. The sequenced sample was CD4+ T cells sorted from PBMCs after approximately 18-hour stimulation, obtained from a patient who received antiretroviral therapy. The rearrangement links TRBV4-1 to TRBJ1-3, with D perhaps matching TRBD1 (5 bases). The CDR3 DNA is TGCGCCAGCAGCCGCGAGGGGCGGGCTGGAAACACCATATATTTT. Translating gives CASSREGRAGNTIYF.